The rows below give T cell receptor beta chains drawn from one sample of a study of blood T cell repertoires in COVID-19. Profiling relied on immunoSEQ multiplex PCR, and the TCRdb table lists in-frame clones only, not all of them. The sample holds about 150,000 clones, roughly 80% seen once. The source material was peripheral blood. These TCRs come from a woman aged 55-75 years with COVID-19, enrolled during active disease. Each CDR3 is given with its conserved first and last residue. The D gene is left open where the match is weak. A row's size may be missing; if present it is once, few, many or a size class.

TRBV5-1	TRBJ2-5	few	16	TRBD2	CASSHQTSGGGETQYF	TGCGCCAGCAGCCATCAGACTAGCGGGGGAGGTGAGACCCAGTACTTC
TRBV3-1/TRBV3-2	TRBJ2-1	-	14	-	CASSPMRTYNEQFF	TGTGCCAGCAGTCCGATGCGGACCTACAATGAGCAGTTCTTC
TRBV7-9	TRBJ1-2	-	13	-	CASSFGGAEGYTF	TGTGCCAGCAGCTTTGGGGGGGCGGAGGGCTACACCTTC
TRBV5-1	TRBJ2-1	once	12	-	CASSRTEDEQFF	TGCGCCAGCAGTAGGACGGAGGACGAGCAGTTCTTC
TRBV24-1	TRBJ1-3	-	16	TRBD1	CATSDDRENSGNTIYF	TGTGCCACCAGTGATGACAGGGAAAACTCTGGAAACACCATATATTTT
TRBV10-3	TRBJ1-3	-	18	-	CAISVGQASSVVGNTIYF	TGTGCCATCAGTGTGGGGCAGGCCTCTTCGGTGGTCGGAAACACCATATATTTT
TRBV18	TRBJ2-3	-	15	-	CASSEQGRSTDTQYF	TGTGCCAGCTCAGAACAGGGTAGAAGCACAGATACGCAGTATTTT
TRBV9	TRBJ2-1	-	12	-	CASSVLNNEQFF	TGTGCCAGCAGCGTACTAAACAATGAGCAGTTCTTC
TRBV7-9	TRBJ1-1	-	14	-	CASSRRQRDTEAFF	TGTGCCAGCAGCAGACGACAACGTGACACTGAAGCTTTCTTT
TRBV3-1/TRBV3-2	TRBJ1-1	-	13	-	CASSQDRDTKAFF	TGTGCCAGCAGCCAAGATAGGGACACCAAAGCTTTCTTT
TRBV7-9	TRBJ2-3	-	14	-	CASSFFRVTDTQYF	TGTGCCAGCAGCTTCTTCCGAGTCACAGATACGCAGTATTTT
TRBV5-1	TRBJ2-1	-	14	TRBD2	CASSSSGGAQEQFF	TGCGCCAGCAGCTCTAGCGGGGGGGCCCAAGAGCAGTTCTTC